This TCR beta chain is drawn from a study of Graves' ophthalmopathy and Graves' hyperthyroidism. RNA served as the template for amplifying TCR beta CDR3 regions. An opening RT-PCR round employed HTBI primers and preceded a second-round multiplex PCR. TCRdb passed the multiplex PCR reads through MiXCR, listing each CDR3 protein once. The table lists 230,000 or so distinct CDR3 sequences, about 47% of them singletons, with about 45% in the top ten. This clonotype showed up just a few times. Trimming shortened V by 5 bases and J by 2 bases, and 12 bases separated the two germline ends. Germline lookup yields CDR1 SGHTA and CDR2 FQGNSA. There are 14 residues in the CDR3. Moderate-to-severe activity, with CAS ≥3, NOSPECS ≥4 and duration under 3 months, characterized the donors with ophthalmopathy. The study excluded patients with other autoimmune diseases, uncontrolled infections, pregnancy or lactation.

This TCR was recovered from an adult man with Graves' ophthalmopathy. This chain uses TRBV7-2 with TRBJ2-5, with D perhaps matching TRBD2 (6 bases). What was sequenced was peripheral blood. The DNA of the CDR3 is TGTGCCAGCAGCCCGGGAGCGGCACAAGAGACCCAGTACTTC. This gives the protein CASSPGAAQETQYF.